The 23 T cell receptor beta chains listed next were all sequenced from one sample in a study of shared clonotypes between healthy human individuals. Generated by immunoSEQ multiplex PCR, the TCRdb table keeps only in-frame clones and is missing some. In the table there are around 2.5 million clones, 93% of which are singletons. What was sequenced was naive CD4+ T cells from PBMCs. The subset here: CD45RA+ positively selected. The receptor source for this set is a man younger than 35 in good health. Some clones in this sample may be carry-over from other donors' samples.

The chain recombines TRBV28 with TRBJ2-7; TRBD2 matches at 7 bases. Germline assignment: CDR1 MDHEN and CDR2 SYDVKM. The V segment lost 3 bases and the J segment 1 base; nucleotides outside the gene matches: 3. This CDR3 comprises 14 residues. The CDR3 DNA reads as TGTGCCAGCAGTTTTAGCGGGCCATCCTACGAGCAGTACTTC. This gives the protein CASSFSGPSYEQYF.

V gene TRBV29-1 combines with J gene TRBJ2-5; tentatively, D is TRBD1 or TRBD2 (6 bases each). The germline gives CDR1 SQVTM, CDR2 ANQGSEA. The CDR3 runs to 16 residues. V gave up 2 bases and J gave up 1 base, with 17 bases separating them. CDR3 sequence reads: CSVESRGPTPQETQYF. CDR3 nucleotides: TGCAGCGTTGAATCTCGGGGGCCGACCCCCCAAGAGACCCAGTACTTC.

This chain links TRBV21-1 with TRBJ1-2; no check of the table's D call, TRBD1, against the DNA was made. TRBV21-1 is noted as a pseudogene. The CDR3 consists of 13 residues. In nucleotides, the CDR3 is TGTGCCAGCAGCAATGACAGTAACTATGGCTACACCTTC. This encodes CASSNDSNYGYTF.

This sequence joins TRBV7-9 and TRBJ2-3; a weak D match, TRBD2 (6 bases). The CDR3 totals 14 residues. CDR1 and CDR2 from the germline V gene are SEHNR and FQNEAQ (reference sequence). Trimming shortened V by 2 bases and J by 5 bases, and 11 bases separated the two germline ends. The CDR3 DNA is TGTGCCAGCAGCTTAAGGCAGGGAGGAGATACGCAGTATTTT. It yields the protein CASSLRQGGDTQYF.

The chain recombines TRBV27 with TRBJ1-4; no definite D call. The CDR3 runs 14 residues. Germline V gene data show CDR1 as MNHEY and CDR2 as SMNVEV (reference sequence). Trimming took off 8 bases at V and 0 bases at J, with 10 bases between the two ends. CDR3 DNA sequence: TGTGCCAGCGCCTCACTTTCAACTAATGAAAAACTGTTTTTT. It codes for CASASLSTNEKLFF.

J is TRBJ2-7 and V is TRBV4-2; D unresolved. V lost 0 bases to trimming and J lost 1 base, with 13 bases between them. Per germline, CDR1 LGHNA and CDR2 YNFKEQ. CDR3 length equals 16 residues. Here the CDR3 DNA reads TGTGCCAGCAGCCAAGATGGACGGTGGGCGTCCTACGAGCAGTACTTC. Its translation: CASSQDGRWASYEQYF.

V is TRBV5-5 and J is TRBJ2-5; D call uncertain. CDR3 length: 14 residues. With 3 bases removed from V and 1 base from J, the gap between germline ends came to 10 bases. In germline, CDR1 is SGHKS, CDR2 YYEKEE (reference sequence). CDR3 DNA: TGTGCCAGCAGCTCACTGACTCTCCAAGAGACCCAGTACTTC. The encoded protein is CASSSLTLQETQYF. The whole variable domain, remainder taken from reference TRBV5-5 and TRBJ2-5, is DAGVTQSPTHLIKTRGQQVTLRCSPISGHKSVSWYQQVLGQGPQFIFQYYEKEERGRGNFPDRFSARQFPNYSSELNVNALLLGDSALYLCASSSLTLQETQYFGPGTRLLVL.

The chain is built from TRBV7-6 and TRBJ2-7, with D perhaps TRBD2 (6 bases). From germline, CDR1 is SGHVS and CDR2 FNYEAQ. The CDR3 totals 15 residues. V was cut by 1 base and J by 7 bases, with 17 bases left in between. This CDR3 is CASSLGDGRIYEQYF. Here the CDR3 DNA reads TGTGCCAGCAGCTTAGGTGACGGGAGAATCTATGAGCAGTACTTC. The full variable domain, in which reference TRBV7-6 and TRBJ2-7 provide the parts outside the CDR3, is GAGVSQSPRYKVTKRGQDVALRCDPISGHVSLYWYRQALGQGPEFLTYFNYEAQQDKSGLPNDRFSAERPEGSISTLTIQRTEQRDSAMYRCASSLGDGRIYEQYFGPGTRLTVT.

The rearrangement joins TRBV15 to TRBJ2-1; 8 positions agree with TRBD1. The CDR3 contains 14 residues. Germline CDR1 LNHNV, CDR2 YYDKDF (reference sequence). V trimming: 1 base; J trimming: 13 bases; junction bases outside the gene matches: 9. CDR3 residues: CATSRGGQAVSQFF. In DNA form, the CDR3 reads TGTGCCACCAGCAGAGGGGGACAGGCCGTTTCCCAGTTCTTC. Variable domain in full (rest from reference TRBV15 and TRBJ2-1): DAMVIQNPRYQVTQFGKPVTLSCSQTLNHNVMYWYQQKSSQAPKLLFHYYDKDFNNEADTPDNFQSRRPNTSFCFLDIRSPGLGDTAMYLCATSRGGQAVSQFFGPGTRLTVL.

V gene TRBV15 combines with J gene TRBJ2-7; either TRBD1 or TRBD2 may fit D (5 bases each). This CDR3 is built from 12 residues. Germline CDR1 is LNHNV and CDR2 is YYDKDF (reference sequence). The V end was cut by 1 base, the J end by 6 bases, with 7 bases between. This CDR3 reads CATSRVGVEQYF. CDR3 nucleotides: TGTGCCACCAGCAGAGTGGGGGTCGAGCAGTACTTC.

Only one count was recorded for this clone. V and J are TRBV30 and TRBJ2-2, with 7 nucleotides matching TRBD1. Germline CDR1 GTSNPN, CDR2 SVGIG (reference sequence). CDR3 length equals 14 residues. V dropped 3 bases and J dropped 0; count of bases not matched to a gene: 1. CDR3 nucleotides: TGTGCCTGGAGAGGGGGCCCGAACACCGGGGAGCTGTTTTTT. The encoded protein is CAWRGGPNTGELFF. Using reference TRBV30 and TRBJ2-2 for the parts outside the CDR3, the full variable domain is SQTIHQWPATLVQPVGSPLSLECTVEGTSNPNLYWYRQAAGRGLQLLFYSVGIGQISSEVPQNLSASRPQDRQFILSSKKLLLSDSGFYLCAWRGGPNTGELFFGEGSRLTVL.

The chain carries TRBV19 and TRBJ2-1; the D gene could be TRBD1 or TRBD2 (5 bases each). CDR3 length: 11 residues. Germline V gene sequence: CDR1 LNHDA, CDR2 SQIVND (reference sequence). The V end was cut by 10 bases, the J end by 9 bases, with 13 bases between. CDR3 amino acids: CATRGRGEQFF. CDR3 DNA sequence: TGTGCCACTAGGGGCCGGGGTGAGCAGTTCTTC. Complete variable domain (other parts from reference TRBV19 and TRBJ2-1): DGGITQSPKYLFRKEGQNVTLSCEQNLNHDAMYWYRQDPGQGLRLIYYSQIVNDFQKGDIAEGYSVSREKKESFPLTVTSAQKNPTAFYLCATRGRGEQFFGPGTRLTVL.

The chain recombines TRBV14 with TRBJ2-1; D not resolved. V lost 4 bases to trimming and J lost 2 bases, with 6 bases between them. From germline, CDR1 is SGHDN and CDR2 FVKESK. The CDR3 totals 13 residues. The DNA of the CDR3 is TGTGCCAGCAGCCCTGGGACCTACAATGAGCAGTTCTTC. Protein sequence: CASSPGTYNEQFF.

The chain recombines TRBV29-1 with TRBJ2-1, with 12 bases aligning to TRBD1. Germline loops: CDR1 SQVTM, CDR2 ANQGSEA. The length of the CDR3 is 17 residues. V was pared by 0 bases and J by 5 bases, with 8 bases of the junction left unmatched. The CDR3 nucleotides are TGCAGCGTTGAAGACCGCGGGACAGGGGGCGGCAACAATGAGCAGTTCTTC. Its protein is CSVEDRGTGGGNNEQFF.

V gene TRBV7-8 combines with J gene TRBJ1-2; 12 bases are shared with TRBD1. This CDR3 region has 14 residues. The germline CDR1 and CDR2 sequences are SGHVS and FQNEAQ. Losses at the gene ends were 3 bases for V and 7 bases for J; bases not matched to a gene: 3. The CDR3 here is CASSLGQGAVGYTF. In DNA, the CDR3 is TGTGCCAGCAGCTTGGGACAGGGGGCGGTTGGCTACACCTTC. The whole variable domain, remainder taken from reference TRBV7-8 and TRBJ1-2, is GAGVSQSPRYKVAKRGQDVALRCDPISGHVSLFWYQQALGQGPEFLTYFQNEAQLDKSGLPSDRFFAERPEGSVSTLKIQRTQQEDSAVYLCASSLGQGAVGYTFGSGTRLTVV.

The chain employs TRBV10-1 and TRBJ2-6; D may be TRBD2 (5 bases). CDR1 and CDR2 from the germline V gene are WNHNN and SYGVQD (reference sequence). Trimming shortened V by 9 bases and J by 0 bases, and 9 bases separated the two germline ends. CDR3 size: 14 residues. DNA for the CDR3: TGCGCCAGGAGGGCGGACTCTGGGGCCAACGTCCTGACTTTC. This encodes CARRADSGANVLTF.

V gene TRBV7-3 combines with J gene TRBJ2-3, with D hard to call. Germline V gene data show CDR1 as SGHTA and CDR2 as FQGTGA. This CDR3 is 14 amino acids long. V gave up 2 bases and J gave up 2 bases, with 8 bases separating them. DNA of the CDR3: TGTGCCAGCAGCTTAGTAGCCACCACAGATACGCAGTATTTT. Protein: CASSLVATTDTQYF.

J is TRBJ1-3 and V is TRBV6-5, with TRBD1 matching over 8 bases. CDR1 and CDR2 (germline): MNHEY, SVGAGI. V trimming: 8 bases; J trimming: 0 bases; junction bases outside the gene matches: 6. The CDR3 totals 15 residues. The chain's CDR3 is CASGRDRNSGNTIYF. For the CDR3, the DNA is TGTGCCAGCGGCCGGGACAGGAACTCTGGAAACACCATATATTTT.

The chain links TRBV28 to TRBJ2-3, with TRBD1 identical over 9 bases. Germline-derived CDR1 and CDR2 are MDHEN and SYDVKM. Losses at the gene ends were 6 bases for V and 6 bases for J; bases not matched to a gene: 7. The CDR3 has 14 amino acids. CDR3 amino acids: CASSLQGARDTQYF. CDR3 sequence (DNA): TGTGCCAGCAGCCTACAGGGGGCGCGGGATACGCAGTATTTT.

V is TRBV11-2 and J is TRBJ2-2; the match to TRBD1 covers 7 bases. The CDR3 sequence is 15 residues long. The junction had 6 bases not matched to a gene; V was cut back by 2 bases and J by 6 bases. The germline V gene has CDR1 SGHAT and CDR2 FQNNGV. The CDR3 nucleotides read TGTGCCAGCAGCTTATTAAGCACAGGGGCCGGGGAGCTGTTTTTT. Encoded protein: CASSLLSTGAGELFF.

This clone has just one count. The chain employs TRBV29-1 and TRBJ2-3; 12 bases align to TRBD2. CDR1 is SQVTM, CDR2 ANQGSEA, per germline. V shed 4 bases, J shed 4 bases, and the junction held 6 bases outside the gene matches. The CDR3 runs 15 residues. CDR3 in DNA: TGCAGCGTTGGCCCTAGCGGGAGGGAGTCAGATACGCAGTATTTT. This gives the protein CSVGPSGRESDTQYF.

The chain carries TRBV6-1 and TRBJ1-1; D remains ambiguous. With 5 bases removed from V and 10 bases from J, the gap between germline ends came to 11 bases. The CDR3 has 11 amino acids. Germline lookup yields CDR1 MNHNS and CDR2 SASEGT. The CDR3 bases are TGTGCCAGCAGTCCTGGATATGGAGCTTTCTTT. Its translation is CASSPGYGAFF.

This sequence joins TRBV2 and TRBJ2-1, with 10 bases that match TRBD1. The CDR3 loop spans 15 amino acids. The ends lost 7 bases at V and 7 bases at J; junction bases unmatched: 10. Per germline, CDR1 SNHLY and CDR2 FYNNEI. The DNA for the CDR3 is TGTGCCAGCATCCCCAAGGGACAGGGGAGAAATGAGCAGTTCTTC. Protein sequence: CASIPKGQGRNEQFF.